This is a list of T cell receptor beta chains from one sample in a study of beta chain features in type 1 diabetes. Produced via immunoSEQ multiplex PCR; TCRdb's table is partial and in-frame only. The data contain 400,000 to 450,000 clones, around 13% of them singletons. Sequencing was performed on naive CD4+ T cells from blood. The receptors derive from a man aged 25-45 years in good health. Each CDR3 is given with its conserved first and last residue. The D gene is left open where the match is weak. Only some rows state a clone size, as once, few, many or a class for expanded clones.

v_gene	abundance	j_gene	d_gene	CDR3nt	CDR3aa
TRBV28	-	TRBJ2-5	-	TGTGCCAGCAGTCTACCCCCCCGCTACCAAGAGACCCAGTACTTC	CASSLPPRYQETQYF
TRBV6-5	-	TRBJ2-5	TRBD2	TGTGCCAGCAGTTTAATAGGGAGGGGAGAGACCCAGTACTTC	CASSLIGRGETQYF
TRBV5-6	-	TRBJ2-2	-	TGTGCCAGCAGCACCCCGTTGAGGACCGGGGAGCTGTTTTTT	CASSTPLRTGELFF
TRBV2	-	TRBJ2-6	-	TGTGCCAGCAGTGAGACAGACTCTGGGGCCAACGTCCTGACTTTC	CASSETDSGANVLTF
TRBV5-1	few	TRBJ2-2	-	TGCGCCAGCAGCTGGGCAGGGAACACCGGGGAGCTGTTTTTT	CASSWAGNTGELFF
TRBV14	few	TRBJ1-4	-	TGTGCCAGCAGCCAAGATACCAGGGCGTGGATTACAAATGAAAAACTGTTTTTT	CASSQDTRAWITNEKLFF
TRBV5-4	-	TRBJ2-5	TRBD2	TGTGCCAGCAGCTTGGGTGATAGCGGGAGGGCTAAGACCCAGTACTTC	CASSLGDSGRAKTQYF
TRBV12-5	few	TRBJ2-4	-	TGTGCTAGTGACGGAGCAGTAGCCAAAAACATTCAGTACTTC	CASDGAVAKNIQYF
TRBV18	-	TRBJ1-1	-	TGTGCCAGCTCACAACACAACCAGAACACTGAAGCTTTCTTT	CASSQHNQNTEAFF
TRBV30	-	TRBJ2-5	-	TGTGCCCACGGACACAAAGAGACCCAGTACTTC	CAHGHKETQYF